This TCR beta chain was documented in a study of control samples from healthy donors and cancer patients. Sequencing used immunoSEQ multiplex PCR; TCRdb keeps in-frame clones, though not all of them. The data contain 150,000 to 200,000 clones, about 92% of them seen just once; the ten biggest clones take up 1.2% to 1.5%. Material: blood. This clonotype originated in a man aged 30 to 39 in good health.

The CDR3 coding sequence is TGTGCCAGCAGCTTCGAGGTACAGGGAGCGGGAAACACTGAAGCTTTCTTT. This encodes CASSFEVQGAGNTEAFF. The chain couples TRBV7-8 to TRBJ1-1; TRBD1 is a possible D gene (6 bases). Trimming took off 3 bases at V and 2 bases at J, with 19 bases between the two ends. This CDR3 contains 17 residues. Germline-derived CDR1 and CDR2 are SGHVS and FQNEAQ.